This entry features one T cell receptor (beta chain) sequence. Its target is not known. This record belongs to a study of T cell responses to AZD1222 COVID-19 vaccine. The ends were cut back, 0 bases at V and 3 bases at J, with 9 bases in the middle. The germline V gene has CDR1 LGHDT and CDR2 YNNKEL (reference sequence). The CDR3 covers 15 residues. Sequencing used immunoSEQ multiplex PCR; TCRdb keeps in-frame clones, though not all of them. This table holds around 120,000 clones, more than 85% found once. Study results and caveats: The span of vaccine-associated CD4 TCRs extended across spike, with dominance at 160-218 and 743-854.

J is TRBJ1-5 and V is TRBV3-1 (or the pseudogene TRBV3-2), with a tentative D call TRBD1 (5 bases). The receptor's source is an adult in good health. The sample in question was peripheral blood, obtained on day 0 of AZD1222 vaccination. CDR3 in DNA: TGTGCCAGCAGCCAAGACGGGGCTTACAATCAGCCCCAGCATTTT. This sequence encodes CASSQDGAYNQPQHF.